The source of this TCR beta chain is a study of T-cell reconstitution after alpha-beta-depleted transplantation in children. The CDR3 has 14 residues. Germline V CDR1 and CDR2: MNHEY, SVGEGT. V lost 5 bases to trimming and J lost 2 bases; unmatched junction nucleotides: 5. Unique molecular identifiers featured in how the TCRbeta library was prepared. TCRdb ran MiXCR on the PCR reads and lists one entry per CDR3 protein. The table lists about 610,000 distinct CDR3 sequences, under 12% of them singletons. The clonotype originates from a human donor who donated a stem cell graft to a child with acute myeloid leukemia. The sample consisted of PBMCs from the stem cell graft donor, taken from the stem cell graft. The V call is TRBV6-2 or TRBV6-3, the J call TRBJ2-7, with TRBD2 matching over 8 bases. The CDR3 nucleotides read TGTGCCAGCAGTCCTGAGCGGGAGCCCTACGAGCAGTACTTC. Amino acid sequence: CASSPEREPYEQYF.